This T cell receptor beta chain was sequenced in a study of Graves' ophthalmopathy and Graves' hyperthyroidism. Background on the study: Pretreatment peripheral blood was obtained at initial diagnosis.

CDR3 regions of TCR beta were amplified from RNA transcripts. Second-round multiplex PCR came after first-round RT-PCR with HTBI primers. TCRdb re-called the multiplex PCR reads with MiXCR, one entry per CDR3 protein. The sample contains 500,000 to 800,000 distinct CDR3 sequences, roughly 39% of which appear only once. Concerning this clonotype itself: Its target is unknown.

General study findings and limits: Blood repertoires reportedly contained most expanded thyroid clonotypes above 0.001 frequency. This model predicted ophthalmopathy progression (sensitivity roughly 64%, specificity about 72%).

The sequenced sample consisted of peripheral blood. This sequence was found in an adult man with Graves' ophthalmopathy.

CDR3 DNA: TGTGCCAGTAGTAACTGGGGAAGCAATCAGCCCCAGCATTTT. Protein: CASSNWGSNQPQHF. V usage is TRBV19 and J usage is TRBJ1-5; the D is unclear. Germline V gene data show CDR1 as LNHDA and CDR2 as SQIVND (reference sequence). V shed 4 bases and J shed 1 base, with 8 bases lying between them. The CDR3 length is 14 residues.